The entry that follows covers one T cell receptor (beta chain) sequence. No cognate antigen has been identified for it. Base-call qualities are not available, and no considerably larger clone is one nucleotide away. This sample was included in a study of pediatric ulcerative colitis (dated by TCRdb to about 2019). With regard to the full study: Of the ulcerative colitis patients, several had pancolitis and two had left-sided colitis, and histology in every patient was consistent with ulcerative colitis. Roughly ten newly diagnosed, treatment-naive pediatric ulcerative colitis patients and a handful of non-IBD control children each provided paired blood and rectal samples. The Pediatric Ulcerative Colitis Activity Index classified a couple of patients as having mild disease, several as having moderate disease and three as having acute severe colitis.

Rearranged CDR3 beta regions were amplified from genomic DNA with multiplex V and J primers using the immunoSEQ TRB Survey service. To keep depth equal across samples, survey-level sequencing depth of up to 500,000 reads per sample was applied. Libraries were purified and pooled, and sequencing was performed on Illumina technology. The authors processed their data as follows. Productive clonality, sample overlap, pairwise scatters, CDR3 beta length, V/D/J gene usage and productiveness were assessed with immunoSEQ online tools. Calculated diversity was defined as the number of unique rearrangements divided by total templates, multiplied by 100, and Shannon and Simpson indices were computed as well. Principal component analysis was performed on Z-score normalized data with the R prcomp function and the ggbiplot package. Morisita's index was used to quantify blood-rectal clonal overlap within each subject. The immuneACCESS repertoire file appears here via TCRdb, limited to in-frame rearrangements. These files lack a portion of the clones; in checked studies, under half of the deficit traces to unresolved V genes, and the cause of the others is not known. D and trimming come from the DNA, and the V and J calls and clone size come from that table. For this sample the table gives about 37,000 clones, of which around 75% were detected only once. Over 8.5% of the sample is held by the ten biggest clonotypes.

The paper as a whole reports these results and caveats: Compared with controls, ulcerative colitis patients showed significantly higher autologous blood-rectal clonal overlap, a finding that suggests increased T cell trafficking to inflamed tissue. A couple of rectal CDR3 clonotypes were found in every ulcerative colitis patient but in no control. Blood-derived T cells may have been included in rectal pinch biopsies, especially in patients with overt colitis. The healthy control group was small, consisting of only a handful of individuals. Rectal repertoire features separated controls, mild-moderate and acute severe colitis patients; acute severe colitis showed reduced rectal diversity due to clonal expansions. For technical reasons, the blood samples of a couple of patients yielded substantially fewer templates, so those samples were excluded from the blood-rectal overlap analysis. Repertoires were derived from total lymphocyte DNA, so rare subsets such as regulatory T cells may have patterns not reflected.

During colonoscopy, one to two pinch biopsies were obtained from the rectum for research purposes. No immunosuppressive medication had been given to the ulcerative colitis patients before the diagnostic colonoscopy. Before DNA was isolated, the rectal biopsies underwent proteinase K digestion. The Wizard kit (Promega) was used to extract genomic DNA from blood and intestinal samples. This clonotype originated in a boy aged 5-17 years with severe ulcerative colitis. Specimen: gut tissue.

The CDR3 has the sequence CASGGNQPQHF. The DNA sequence is TGTGCCAGCGGTGGCAATCAGCCCCAGCATTTT. The chain was built from TRBV6-1 and TRBJ1-5; no D gene is confidently identified. Trimming at the junction amounts to 8 bases on V and 2 bases on J, and the germline ends lie 4 bases apart. Reading the germline V gene gives CDR1 MNHNS and CDR2 SASEGT. Its CDR3 holds 11 amino acids, cysteine through phenylalanine. The read is trimmed to its CDR3 DNA, 33 bases read in frame from base 1.